This T cell receptor beta chain originates from a study of T cells in tuberculosis. Study summary: This South African cohort compared adolescents with or without latent tuberculosis against adults with active tuberculosis. Study outcomes and limitations: Smaller alpha distances in active tuberculosis partly reflected shorter CDR3-alpha lengths. Using the GMM-specific repertoire gave over 80% accuracy versus roughly 68% with motifs.

Adolescents were screened for latent TB by skin test and IGRA. TCRdb's table, derived via immunoSEQ multiplex PCR, lists solely in-frame clones and lacks some. This table holds 30,000 or so clones, about 95% found once. This CDR3 region has 14 residues. Trimming left V 4 bases short and J 4 bases short, with 11 bases between. Germline CDR1 LGHNA, CDR2 YNFKEQ. To note about this clone: Its antigen is unknown.

The clonotype comes from a donor aged 10-30 years with latent tuberculosis or without tuberculosis infection. The gene calls are TRBV4-2 and TRBJ2-1; D perhaps matches TRBD2 (5 bases). The sample consisted of PBMCs. CDR3 protein: CASSPGQRYNEQFF. Here the CDR3 DNA reads TGTGCCAGCAGCCCCGGGCAGCGGTACAATGAGCAGTTCTTC.